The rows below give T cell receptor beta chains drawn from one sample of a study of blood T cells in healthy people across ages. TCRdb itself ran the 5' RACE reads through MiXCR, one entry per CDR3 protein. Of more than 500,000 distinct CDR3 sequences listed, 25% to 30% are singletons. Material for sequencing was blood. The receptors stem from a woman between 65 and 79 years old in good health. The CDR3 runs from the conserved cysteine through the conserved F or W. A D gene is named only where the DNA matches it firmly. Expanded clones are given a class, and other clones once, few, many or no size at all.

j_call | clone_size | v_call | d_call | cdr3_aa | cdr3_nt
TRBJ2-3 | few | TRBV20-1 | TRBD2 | CSAKDTSGASPADTQYF | TGCAGTGCTAAGGACACTAGCGGGGCGTCACCAGCCGATACGCAGTATTTT
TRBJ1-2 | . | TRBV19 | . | CASGGDKISYYYGYTF | TGTGCCAGTGGCGGGGACAAAATTTCCTACTATTATGGCTACACCTTC
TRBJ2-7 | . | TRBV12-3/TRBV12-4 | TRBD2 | CASSQTSGGSYEQYF | TGTGCCAGCAGCCAGACTAGCGGGGGCTCCTACGAGCAGTACTTC
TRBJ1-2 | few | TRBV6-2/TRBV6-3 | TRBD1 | CASSDLTGIIGCTF | TGTGCCAGCAGTGATCTGACAGGGATTATTGGCTGCACCTTC
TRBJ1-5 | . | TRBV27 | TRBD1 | CASRLKAQGTVQPQHF | TGTGCCAGCAGGCTAAAGGCACAGGGGACGGTTCAGCCCCAGCATTTT
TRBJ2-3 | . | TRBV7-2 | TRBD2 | CASSSFLAGLTDTQYF | TGTGCCAGCAGCTCATTCTTAGCGGGCCTCACAGATACGCAGTATTTT
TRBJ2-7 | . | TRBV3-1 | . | CASSQDPRTYEQYF | TGTGCCAGCAGCCAAGATCCAAGGACATACGAGCAGTACTTC
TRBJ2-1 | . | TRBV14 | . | CASSRSGHEQFF | TGTGCCAGCAGCCGAAGCGGACATGAGCAGTTCTTC
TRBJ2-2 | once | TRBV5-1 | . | CASSLDGRRGNTGELFF | TGCGCCAGCAGCTTGGATGGGCGCAGGGGGAACACCGGGGAGCTGTTTTTT
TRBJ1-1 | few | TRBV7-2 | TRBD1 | CASSRTGGREAFF | TGTGCCAGCAGCCGGACAGGGGGGCGGGAAGCTTTCTTT
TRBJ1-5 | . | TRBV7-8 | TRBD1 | CASSSGTGAVSNQPQHF | TGTGCCAGCAGCTCCGGGACAGGGGCAGTTAGCAATCAGCCCCAGCATTTT
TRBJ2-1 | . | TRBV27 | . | CASSFLSPGSHNDQFF | TGTGCCAGCAGCTTTCTGAGCCCGGGGTCCCACAATGACCAGTTCTTC
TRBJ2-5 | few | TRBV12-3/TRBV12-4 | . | CASIVLGGGETQYF | TGTGCCAGCATTGTATTGGGCGGAGGGGAGACCCAGTACTTC
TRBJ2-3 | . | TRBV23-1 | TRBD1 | CATLTGGATDTQYF | TGCGCCACCCTTACAGGGGGCGCGACAGATACGCAGTATTTT
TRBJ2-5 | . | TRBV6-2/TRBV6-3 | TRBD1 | CASSPRFRQGAHYGQYF | TGTGCCAGCAGTCCGAGATTCCGACAGGGGGCCCACTACGGGCAGTACTTC
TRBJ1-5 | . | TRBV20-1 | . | CSARDGQLLNQPQHF | TGCAGTGCTAGAGATGGCCAGCTACTTAATCAGCCCCAGCATTTT
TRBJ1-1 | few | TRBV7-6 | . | CASSSPTGGRGSEAFF | TGTGCCAGCAGCTCACCGACGGGAGGGAGGGGCTCTGAAGCTTTCTTT
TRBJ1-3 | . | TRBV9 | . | CASSVPGNGNTIYF | TGTGCCAGCAGCGTTCCGGGTAATGGAAACACCATATATTTT
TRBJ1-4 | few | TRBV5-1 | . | CASSLSGQVGEKLFF | TGCGCCAGCAGCTTGAGTGGGCAGGTGGGCGAAAAACTGTTTTTT
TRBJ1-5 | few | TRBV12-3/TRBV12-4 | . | CASSAGHQSNQPQHF | TGTGCCAGCAGTGCAGGTCACCAGAGCAATCAGCCCCAGCATTTT
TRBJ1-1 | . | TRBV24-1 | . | CATSDSGSEAFF | TGTGCCACCAGTGATTCGGGGTCGGAAGCTTTCTTT
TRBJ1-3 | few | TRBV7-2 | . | CASSWKGNSGNTIYF | TGTGCCAGCAGTTGGAAAGGGAACTCTGGAAACACCATATATTTT
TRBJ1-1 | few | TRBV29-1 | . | CSVAFGLNTEAFF | TGCAGCGTTGCGTTCGGGTTAAACACTGAAGCTTTCTTT
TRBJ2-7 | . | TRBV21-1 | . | CASSKALDRGEQYF | TGTGCCAGCAGCAAAGCCCTAGACAGGGGCGAGCAGTACTTC
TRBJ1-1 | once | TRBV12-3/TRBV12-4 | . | CASAISGAGLSGNTEAFF | TGTGCCAGCGCCATTTCCGGTGCCGGTCTCTCTGGAAACACTGAAGCTTTCTTT
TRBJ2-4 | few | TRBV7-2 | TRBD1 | CASSLGGQGLNIQYF | TGTGCCAGCAGCTTAGGGGGACAGGGTTTGAACATTCAGTACTTC
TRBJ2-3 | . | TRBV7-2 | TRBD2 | CASSRLAGQDTQYF | TGTGCCAGCAGCCGACTAGCGGGACAAGATACGCAGTATTTT
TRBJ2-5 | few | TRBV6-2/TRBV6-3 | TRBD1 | CASSYRQGYQETQYF | TGTGCCAGCAGTTACAGACAGGGTTATCAAGAGACCCAGTACTTC
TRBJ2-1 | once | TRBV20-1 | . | CSAGDYNEQFF | TGCAGTGCCGGGGACTACAATGAGCAGTTCTTC
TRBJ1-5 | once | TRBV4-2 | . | CASSQEGFNQPQHF | TGTGCCAGCAGCCAAGAAGGGTTTAATCAGCCCCAGCATTTT